Below are 21 T cell receptor beta chains sequenced from a single sample in a study of OX40 agonist ivuxolimab in advanced cancers. Assay: immunoSEQ multiplex PCR; the TCRdb copy retains only in-frame clones and omits some. Of approximately 52,000 clones listed, about 83% are singletons. The material sequenced was CD4+ or CD8+ T cells sorted from blood, taken in a trial of the OX40 agonist ivuxolimab. Source of these receptors: an adult with an advanced solid tumor such as melanoma, head and neck, liver or kidney cancer.

The V gene is TRBV7-8, the J gene TRBJ2-3; 9 bases fit TRBD1. Looked up from germline, CDR1 is SGHVS and CDR2 is FQNEAQ. J was trimmed by 1 base and V by 0 bases; bases with no gene match: 8. The CDR3 is 18 residues long. CDR3 loop: CASSLAGGWTGGTDTQYF. CDR3 nucleotide sequence: TGTGCCAGCAGCTTAGCGGGGGGCTGGACAGGGGGCACAGATACGCAGTATTTT.

This clone was counted once. The chain uses TRBV19 and TRBJ2-7; 8 nucleotides match TRBD1. CDR1 is LNHDA and CDR2 is SQIVND in the germline V gene (reference sequence). The J segment lost 3 bases and the V segment lost 7 bases, leaving 11 bases of the junction unmatched. This CDR3 contains 15 residues. CDR3 loop: CASTFSGGDGYEQYF. The CDR3 nucleotides are TGTGCCAGTACCTTCTCAGGGGGCGATGGCTACGAGCAGTACTTC.

Worth noting for this clone: A read error may account for a junction end that differs from germline. V is TRBV11-2 and J is TRBJ2-7; D may be TRBD2 (6 bases). Germline V lookup: CDR1 SGHAT, CDR2 FQNNGV. This CDR3 has 14 residues. The CDR3 is CASSLAAGGGEQYF. The CDR3 nucleotides read TGTGCCAGCAGTTTAGCGGCTGGAGGAGGGGAGCAGTACTTC.

This chain connects TRBV25-1 to TRBJ1-5, with TRBD1 identical over 10 bases. This CDR3 comprises 13 residues. Germline lookup yields CDR1 MGHDK and CDR2 SYGVNS. V lost 4 bases, J lost 7 bases, and 1 base stayed unmatched. In nucleotides, the CDR3 is TGTGCCAGCAGTGGGACAGGGGGGCAGCCCCAGCATTTT. It encodes CASSGTGGQPQHF.

The rearrangement uses TRBV7-2 and TRBJ2-3; 9 bases line up with TRBD1. The germline gives CDR1 SGHTA, CDR2 FQGNSA. CDR3 length equals 14 residues. V was pared by 4 bases and J by 8 bases, with 7 bases of the junction left unmatched. CDR3 protein: CASSWTGVQGTQYF. The CDR3 region has the DNA TGTGCCAGCAGCTGGACAGGGGTGCAGGGTACGCAGTATTTT. The full variable domain, rest sourced from reference TRBV7-2 and TRBJ2-3, is GAGVSQSPSNKVTEKGKDVELRCDPISGHTALYWYRQSLGQGLEFLIYFQGNSAPDKSGLPSDRFSAERTGGSVSTLTIQRTQQEDSAVYLCASSWTGVQGTQYFGPGTRLTVL.

The rearrangement links TRBV5-5 to TRBJ2-5; the D gene could be TRBD1 or TRBD2 (5 bases each). The germline CDR1 and CDR2 sequences are SGHKS and YYEKEE (reference sequence). Trimming cost V 3 bases and J 1 base, with 16 bases left between them. This CDR3 region has 16 residues. The CDR3 nucleotides read TGTGCCAGCAGCTCGTTTGGGGACCAGTCCCAAGAGACCCAGTACTTC. Translation gives CASSSFGDQSQETQYF.

The chain employs TRBV5-4 and TRBJ2-5; 10 bases line up with TRBD2. The CDR3 extends over 15 amino acids. Germline V gene sequence: CDR1 SGHNT, CDR2 YYREEE (reference sequence). V shed 1 base, J shed 7 bases, and the junction held 7 bases outside the gene matches. The CDR3 spells CASSLRGLALGTQYF. CDR3 bases: TGTGCCAGCAGCTTGAGGGGACTAGCGCTCGGGACCCAGTACTTC.

V usage is TRBV2 and J usage is TRBJ1-4; TRBD1 might be the D (6 bases). The CDR3 contains 14 residues. Between the trimmed V and J ends, which lost 4 bases and 0 bases, there was a span of 6 bases. Germline V CDR1 and CDR2: SNHLY, FYNNEI. The CDR3 loop is CASSGQATNEKLFF. The CDR3 region has the DNA TGTGCCAGCAGTGGACAGGCAACTAATGAAAAACTGTTTTTT.

V is TRBV7-8 and J is TRBJ2-2; TRBD1 might be the D (5 bases). Trimming stripped 1 base from V and 5 bases from J, with 11 bases between. The CDR3 runs to 15 residues. Per germline, CDR1 SGHVS and CDR2 FQNEAQ. CDR3 residues: CASSLGGRSTGELFF. In DNA, the CDR3 is TGTGCCAGCAGCTTAGGGGGCCGTTCGACCGGGGAGCTGTTTTTT. Using reference TRBV7-8 and TRBJ2-2 for the parts outside the CDR3, the full variable domain is GAGVSQSPRYKVAKRGQDVALRCDPISGHVSLFWYQQALGQGPEFLTYFQNEAQLDKSGLPSDRFFAERPEGSVSTLKIQRTQQEDSAVYLCASSLGGRSTGELFFGEGSRLTVL.

This clone was seen just once. The chain has TRBV7-2 and TRBJ1-2, with a tentative D call TRBD1 (6 bases). Germline assignment: CDR1 SGHTA and CDR2 FQGNSA. The CDR3 is 15 residues long. V dropped 1 base and J dropped 7 bases, with 16 bases sitting between them. This CDR3 is CASSLGNVGASGYTF. The CDR3 region has the DNA TGTGCCAGCAGCTTAGGGAATGTGGGGGCTAGTGGCTACACCTTC.

This chain connects TRBV5-4 to TRBJ2-5; TRBD2 aligns across 7 bases. The CDR3 spans 13 residues. J was trimmed by 5 bases and V by 4 bases; bases with no gene match: 5. Germline values: CDR1 SGHNT, CDR2 YYREEE (reference sequence). The CDR3 DNA is TGTGCCAGCAGCCCAGCGGGGTTTGAGACCCAGTACTTC. Translating gives CASSPAGFETQYF.

The rearrangement joins TRBV18 to TRBJ2-7, with 9 bases fitting TRBD1. J was trimmed by 5 bases and V by 3 bases; bases with no gene match: 11. This CDR3 has 16 amino acids. CDR1 and CDR2 from the germline V gene are KGHSH and LQKENI. CDR3 bases: TGTGCCAGCTCACCCCTGACTCTCGGGACAGGGCACGAGCAGTACTTC. As protein: CASSPLTLGTGHEQYF.

This clone was detected only once. The chain recombines TRBV21-1 with TRBJ1-2; the DNA was not used to check the table's D call, TRBD1. TRBV21-1 is shown as a pseudogene. The CDR3 sequence is 14 residues long. The CDR3 nucleotides are TGTGCCAGCAGGGCGGTGACAGGGCACTATGGCTACACCTTC. Its protein is CASRAVTGHYGYTF.

The chain uses TRBV5-1 and TRBJ2-1; D remains unclear. The CDR3 runs to 12 residues. CDR1 is SGHRS and CDR2 is YFSETQ in the germline V gene. Trimming took off 4 bases at V and 4 bases at J, with 6 bases between the two ends. As DNA, the CDR3 is TGCGCCAGCAGCCCACAGTACAATGAGCAGTTCTTC. This translates into CASSPQYNEQFF.

This sequence joins TRBV7-2 and TRBJ2-3; tentative D call: TRBD2 (6 bases). The CDR3 has 14 residues. Germline CDR1 reads SGHTA; CDR2 reads FQGNSA. Trimming pared 2 bases from V and 10 bases from J, leaving 16 bases between. The CDR3 is CASSLLPEGTAQYF. DNA of the CDR3: TGTGCCAGCAGCTTACTCCCCGAGGGGACTGCGCAGTATTTT.

There are a few counts of this clone. The V call is TRBV13, the J call TRBJ2-2, with a tentative D call TRBD1 (5 bases). The germline V gene encodes CDR1 PRHDT and CDR2 FYEKMQ (reference sequence). The CDR3 contains 18 residues. Between the trimmed V and J ends, which lost 4 bases and 5 bases, there was a span of 23 bases. The CDR3 DNA reads as TGTGCCAGCAGCTCCCCTTTGAGGATCCAGGGTCGGACCGGGGAGCTGTTTTTT. Its translation is CASSSPLRIQGRTGELFF.

This clone was counted a single time. V gene TRBV4-3 combines with J gene TRBJ1-6, with D unresolved. This CDR3 is built from 15 residues. Germline V lookup: CDR1 LGHNA, CDR2 YSLEER. Trimming removed 0 bases from V and 10 bases from J, with 13 bases in between. CDR3 region: CASSQDMGHGSPLHF. The CDR3 nucleotides are TGCGCCAGCAGCCAAGATATGGGTCATGGATCACCCCTCCACTTT.

The chain joins TRBV27 to TRBJ1-5, with 9 bases matching TRBD1. The CDR3 consists of 17 residues. The V gene end was trimmed by 8 bases and the J gene end by 5 bases; junction bases not matched to a gene: 16. Germline V gene sequence: CDR1 MNHEY, CDR2 SMNVEV (reference sequence). The CDR3 reads CASRVTSTGGQDQPQHF. CDR3 sequence (DNA): TGTGCCAGCCGTGTGACGTCAACAGGGGGCCAGGATCAGCCCCAGCATTTT.

Only a few counts were recorded for this clone. The V and J genes are TRBV7-9 and TRBJ1-5; D ambiguous. Per the germline V gene, CDR1 is SEHNR and CDR2 is FQNEAQ (reference sequence). Deletions cut 3 bases from V and 0 bases from J, with 6 bases between. This CDR3 contains 14 residues. The CDR3 DNA is TGTGCCAGCAGCTTTACGGGTAGCAATCAGCCCCAGCATTTT. Its translation: CASSFTGSNQPQHF.

This clone has a handful of counts. The V and J genes are TRBV6-5 and TRBJ2-1; 9 nucleotides agree with TRBD2. The trim removed 4 bases at V and 0 bases at J, leaving 4 bases unmatched. Germline V gene data show CDR1 as MNHEY and CDR2 as SVGAGI. The CDR3 length is 16 residues. The CDR3 nucleotides are TGTGCCAGCAGTTGGGCGGGGGGGAGCTCCTACAATGAGCAGTTCTTC. Translation: CASSWAGGSSYNEQFF.

V usage is TRBV5-4 and J usage is TRBJ1-1; D possibly corresponds to TRBD1 (5 bases). The CDR3 loop spans 12 amino acids. CDR1 is SGHNT and CDR2 is YYREEE in the germline V gene (reference sequence). V lost 0 bases to trimming and J lost 7 bases, with 7 bases between them. This CDR3 is CASSLVGLEAFF. As DNA, the CDR3 is TGTGCCAGCAGCTTGGTGGGGCTTGAAGCTTTCTTT.